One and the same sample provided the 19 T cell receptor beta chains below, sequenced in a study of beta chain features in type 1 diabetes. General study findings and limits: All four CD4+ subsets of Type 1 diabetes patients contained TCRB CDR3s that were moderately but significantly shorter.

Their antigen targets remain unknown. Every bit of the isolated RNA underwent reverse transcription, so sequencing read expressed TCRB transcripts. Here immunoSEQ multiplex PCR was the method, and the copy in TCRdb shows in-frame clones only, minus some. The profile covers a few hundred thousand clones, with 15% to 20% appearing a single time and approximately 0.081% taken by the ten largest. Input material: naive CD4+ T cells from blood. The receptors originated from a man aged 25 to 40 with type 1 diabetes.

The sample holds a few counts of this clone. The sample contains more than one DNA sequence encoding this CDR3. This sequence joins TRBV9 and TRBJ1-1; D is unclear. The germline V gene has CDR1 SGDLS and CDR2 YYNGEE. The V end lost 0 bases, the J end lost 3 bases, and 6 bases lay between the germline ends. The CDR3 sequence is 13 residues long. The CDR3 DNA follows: TGTGCCAGCAGCGTAGTTGGGGACACTGAAGCTTTCTTT. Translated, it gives CASSVVGDTEAFF.

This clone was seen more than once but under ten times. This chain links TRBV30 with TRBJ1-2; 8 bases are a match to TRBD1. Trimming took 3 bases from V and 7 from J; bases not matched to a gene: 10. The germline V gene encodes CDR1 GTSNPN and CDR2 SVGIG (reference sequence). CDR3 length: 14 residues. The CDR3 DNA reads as TGTGCCTGGAGATTCGCAGGGGGCGCGTTTGGCTACACCTTC. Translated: CAWRFAGGAFGYTF.

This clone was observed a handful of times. CDR3 sequence reads: CASSSPLGTGEQYF. DNA for the CDR3: TGTGCCAGCAGTTCGCCCCTCGGGACAGGGGAACAGTACTTC. This chain links TRBV28 with TRBJ2-5; 10 bases align to TRBD1. Trimming at V came to 4 bases and at J to 11 bases, leaving 10 bases not matched to a gene. Looked up from germline, CDR1 is MDHEN and CDR2 is SYDVKM. This CDR3 is built from 14 residues.

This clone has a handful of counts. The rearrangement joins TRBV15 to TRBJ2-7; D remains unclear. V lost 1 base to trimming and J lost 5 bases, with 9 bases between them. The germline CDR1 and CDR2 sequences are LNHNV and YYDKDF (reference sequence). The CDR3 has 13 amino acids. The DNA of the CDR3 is TGTGCCACCAGCAGAGGAGGCGGAGACGAGCAGTACTTC. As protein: CATSRGGGDEQYF.

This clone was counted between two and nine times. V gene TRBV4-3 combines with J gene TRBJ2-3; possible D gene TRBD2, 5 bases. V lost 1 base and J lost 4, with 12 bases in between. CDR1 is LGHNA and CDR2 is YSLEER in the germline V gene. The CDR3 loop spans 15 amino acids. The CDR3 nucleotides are TGCGCCAGCAGCCAAGGCGCGGGTGGGGCAGATACGCAGTATTTT. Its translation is CASSQGAGGADTQYF.

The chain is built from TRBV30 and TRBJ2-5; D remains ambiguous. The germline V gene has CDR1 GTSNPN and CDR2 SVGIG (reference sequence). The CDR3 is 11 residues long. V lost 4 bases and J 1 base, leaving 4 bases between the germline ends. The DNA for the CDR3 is TGTGCCTGGAACAGCCAAGAGACCCAGTACTTC. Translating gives CAWNSQETQYF.

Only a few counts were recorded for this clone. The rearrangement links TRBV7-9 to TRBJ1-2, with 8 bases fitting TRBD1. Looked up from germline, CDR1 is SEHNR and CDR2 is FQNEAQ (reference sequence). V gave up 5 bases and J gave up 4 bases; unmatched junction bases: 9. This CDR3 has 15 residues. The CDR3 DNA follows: TGTGCCAGCAGCCCAGGGGGCGCCCATCTCTATGGCTACACCTTC. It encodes CASSPGGAHLYGYTF.

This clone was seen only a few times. The CDR3 sequence: CAWSATGEGYTF. Written as DNA, the CDR3 is TGTGCCTGGAGTGCGACAGGGGAGGGCTACACCTTC. This chain connects TRBV30 to TRBJ1-2, with 8 bases matching TRBD1. Germline V gene sequence: CDR1 GTSNPN, CDR2 SVGIG (reference sequence). The J segment lost 8 bases and the V segment lost 1 base, leaving 3 bases of the junction unmatched. The CDR3 runs to 12 residues.

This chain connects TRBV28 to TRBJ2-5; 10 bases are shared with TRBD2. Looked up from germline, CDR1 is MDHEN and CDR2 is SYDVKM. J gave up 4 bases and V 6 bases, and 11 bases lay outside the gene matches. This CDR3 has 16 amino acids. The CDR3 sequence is CASRPGLATRRETQYF. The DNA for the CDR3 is TGTGCCAGCAGGCCGGGACTAGCGACCCGTAGAGAGACCCAGTACTTC.

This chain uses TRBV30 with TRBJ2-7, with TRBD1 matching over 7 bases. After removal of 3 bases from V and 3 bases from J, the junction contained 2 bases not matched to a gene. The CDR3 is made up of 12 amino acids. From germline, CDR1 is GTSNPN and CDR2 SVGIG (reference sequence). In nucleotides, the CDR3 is TGTGCCTGGAGGACAGGGAACTACGAGCAGTACTTC. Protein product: CAWRTGNYEQYF.

The chain's CDR3 is CASSLHSQANTGELFF. The CDR3 bases are TGTGCCAGCAGCTTACACAGTCAAGCGAACACCGGGGAGCTGTTTTTT. This chain links TRBV7-9 with TRBJ2-2; D uncertain. Deletions cut 2 bases from V and 0 bases from J, with 10 bases between. This CDR3 is built from 16 residues. The V gene's germline CDR1 is SEHNR and CDR2 FQNEAQ (reference sequence).

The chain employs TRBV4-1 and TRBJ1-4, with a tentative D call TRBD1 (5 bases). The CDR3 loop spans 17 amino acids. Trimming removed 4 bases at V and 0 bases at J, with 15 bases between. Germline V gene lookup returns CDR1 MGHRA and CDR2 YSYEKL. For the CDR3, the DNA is TGCGCCAGCAGCCCCCGGGACGGAAGACCAACTAATGAAAAACTGTTTTTT. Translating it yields CASSPRDGRPTNEKLFF.

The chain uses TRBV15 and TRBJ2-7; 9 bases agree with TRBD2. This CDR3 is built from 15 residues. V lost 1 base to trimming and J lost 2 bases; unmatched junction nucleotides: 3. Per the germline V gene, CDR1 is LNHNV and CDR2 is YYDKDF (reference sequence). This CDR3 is CATSRGLAGTYEQYF. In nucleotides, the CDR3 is TGTGCCACCAGCAGAGGGCTAGCGGGGACCTACGAGCAGTACTTC.

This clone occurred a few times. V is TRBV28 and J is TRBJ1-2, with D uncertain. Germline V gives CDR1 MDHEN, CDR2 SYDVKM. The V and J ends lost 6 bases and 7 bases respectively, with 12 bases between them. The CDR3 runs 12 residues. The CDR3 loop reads CASRYSVVGYTF. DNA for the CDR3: TGTGCCAGCAGATACAGCGTAGTTGGCTACACCTTC.

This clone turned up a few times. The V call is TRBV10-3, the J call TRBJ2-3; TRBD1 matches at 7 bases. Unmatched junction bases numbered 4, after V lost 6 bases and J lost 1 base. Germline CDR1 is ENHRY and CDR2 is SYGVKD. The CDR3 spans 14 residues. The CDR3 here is CAIRPGQRTDTQYF. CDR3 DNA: TGTGCCATCAGACCGGGACAGCGCACAGATACGCAGTATTTT.

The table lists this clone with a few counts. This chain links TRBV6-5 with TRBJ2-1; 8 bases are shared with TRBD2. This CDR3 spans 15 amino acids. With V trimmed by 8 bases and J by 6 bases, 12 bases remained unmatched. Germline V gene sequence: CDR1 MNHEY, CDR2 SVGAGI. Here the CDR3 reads CASSPEKAGVNEQFF. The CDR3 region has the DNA TGTGCCAGCTCCCCAGAAAAAGCGGGGGTCAATGAGCAGTTCTTC.

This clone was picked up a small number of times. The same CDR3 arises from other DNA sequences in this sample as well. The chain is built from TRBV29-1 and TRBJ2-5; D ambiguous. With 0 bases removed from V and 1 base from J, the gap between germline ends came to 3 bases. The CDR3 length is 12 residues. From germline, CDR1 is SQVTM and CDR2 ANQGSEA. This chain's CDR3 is CSVEEVQETQYF. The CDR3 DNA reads TGCAGCGTTGAAGAGGTCCAAGAGACCCAGTACTTC.

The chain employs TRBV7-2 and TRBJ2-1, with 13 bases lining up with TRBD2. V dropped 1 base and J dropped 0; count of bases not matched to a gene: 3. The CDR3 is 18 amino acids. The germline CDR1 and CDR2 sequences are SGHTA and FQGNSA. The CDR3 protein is CASSLVGTSGASYNEQFF. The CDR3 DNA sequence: TGTGCCAGCAGCTTAGTGGGGACTAGCGGGGCCTCCTACAATGAGCAGTTCTTC. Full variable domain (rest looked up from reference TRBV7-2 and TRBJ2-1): GAGVSQSPSNKVTEKGKDVELRCDPISGHTALYWYRQSLGQGLEFLIYFQGNSAPDKSGLPSDRFSAERTGGSVSTLTIQRTQQEDSAVYLCASSLVGTSGASYNEQFFGPGTRLTVL.

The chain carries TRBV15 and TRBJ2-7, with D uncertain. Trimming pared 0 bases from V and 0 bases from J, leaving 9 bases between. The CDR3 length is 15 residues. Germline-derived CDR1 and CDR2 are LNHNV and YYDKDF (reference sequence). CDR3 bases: TGTGCCACCAGCAGAGATAAGGTCGGCTCCTACGAGCAGTACTTC. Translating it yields CATSRDKVGSYEQYF.